This T cell receptor beta chain was sequenced during a study of shared T cell receptors in the human thymus. Only in-frame clones appear in the TCRdb table, and some are missing; sequencing was by immunoSEQ multiplex PCR. In the table there are hundreds of thousands of clones, 87% of which are singletons. These same records also appear under a second study, on human thymus T cells. That study reports: Donation came from healthy Finnish infants having corrective surgery for congenital heart defects. Thymus pieces cut out during corrective heart surgery were the tissue that was used. Apparent bias marked the V and J gene usage of thymic and blood repertoires. Thymic repertoires of unrelated individuals were reported in related research to overlap highly.

The TCR originated in a boy in the first two years of life with a congenital heart defect. The sequenced sample was thymocytes.

DNA for the CDR3: TGTGCCACCAGCAGAGCTACAGGGTTGATAGGCAATCAGCCCCAGCATTTT. This gives the protein CATSRATGLIGNQPQHF. This chain connects TRBV15 to TRBJ1-5, with D possibly TRBD1 on 6 matching bases. The V gene's germline CDR1 is LNHNV and CDR2 YYDKDF (reference sequence). This CDR3 spans 17 amino acids. Trimming took 1 base from V and 2 from J, leaving 15 bases between them.